The source of this T cell receptor beta chain is a study of HIV-infected patients and healthy controls. TCRdb analysed the 5' RACE reads with MiXCR anew, one entry per CDR3 protein. Among 60,000 to 75,000 distinct CDR3 sequences, 16% were seen once, and the ten largest hold 4.5% to 7%. Sample: CD4+ T cells from blood. This receptor was taken from a human donor in good health.

The chain's CDR3 is CASNNRLAGDSYNEQFF. The CDR3 DNA follows: TGTGCCAGCAACAATAGACTAGCGGGAGACTCCTACAATGAGCAGTTCTTC. The chain has TRBV12-3 or TRBV12-4 and TRBJ2-1; 12 bases align to TRBD2. J lost 0 bases, V lost 7 bases, and 7 bases had no gene match. This CDR3 region has 17 residues.